The 30 T cell receptor beta chains below come from one sample, sequenced in a study of identical twins. TCRdb ran MiXCR on the 5' RACE reads and lists one entry per CDR3 protein. Found here are roughly 240,000 distinct CDR3 sequences, 5.5% to 7% of them singletons; the top ten hold roughly 3.6%. These sequences were also reported in another study, on yellow fever vaccine responses in identical twins.

The sample taken for sequencing was memory (CD45RO+) T cells sorted from blood. These receptors were collected from a woman under 30 in good health.

This clonotype was recorded at least ten times. J is TRBJ2-3 and V is TRBV6-1, with 13 bases matching TRBD2. CDR3 size: 15 residues. Germline CDR1 MNHNS, CDR2 SASEGT. With V trimmed by 4 bases and J by 4 bases, 2 bases remained unmatched. Here the CDR3 reads CASSGLAGGPDTQYF. The CDR3 DNA sequence: TGTGCCAGCAGTGGACTAGCGGGGGGCCCAGATACGCAGTATTTT.

This clonotype was seen a few times. The CDR3 sequence is CASSPPAGGPNEQFF. The CDR3 DNA reads TGTGCCAGCTCGCCTCCAGCGGGGGGCCCCAATGAGCAGTTCTTC. The chain uses TRBV7-9 and TRBJ2-1; 9 bases line up with TRBD2. J gave up 6 bases and V 8 bases, and 11 bases lay outside the gene matches. This CDR3 has 15 residues. Per germline, CDR1 SEHNR and CDR2 FQNEAQ (reference sequence).

The table lists this clonotype with a few counts. The chain is built from TRBV12-3 or TRBV12-4 and TRBJ2-1; 7 bases fit TRBD1. The CDR3 spans 16 residues. Germline trimming cut 5 bases from V and 1 base from J; bases unmatched to any gene: 8. This CDR3 is CASSRTGTASYNEQFF. The CDR3 nucleotides are TGTGCCAGCAGTCGAACCGGGACAGCATCCTACAATGAGCAGTTCTTC.

This clonotype came up many times. CDR3 protein: CASSQATRGSSYEQYF. The CDR3 nucleotides are TGTGCCAGCAGCCAGGCTACCCGCGGGAGCTCCTACGAGCAGTACTTC. J is TRBJ2-7 and V is TRBV4-2, with 7 bases identical to TRBD2. This CDR3 spans 16 amino acids. Germline CDR1 reads LGHNA; CDR2 reads YNFKEQ. V dropped 3 bases and J dropped 0; count of bases not matched to a gene: 8.

As regards this clonotype: A read error may account for a junction end that differs from germline. The chain combines TRBV11-1 with TRBJ2-1, with D hard to call. The CDR3 runs 11 residues. The V gene's germline CDR1 is SGHAT and CDR2 FQDESV (reference sequence). The CDR3 is CASRLGFEQFF. CDR3 DNA sequence: TGTGCCAGCAGGTTAGGGTTTGAGCAGTTCTTC. Complete variable domain (other parts from reference TRBV11-1 and TRBJ2-1): EAEVAQSPRYKITEKSQAVAFWCDPISGHATLYWYRQILGQGPELLVQFQDESVVDDSQLPKDRFSAERLKGVDSTLKIQPAELGDSAMYLCASRLGFEQFFGPGTRLTVL.

The chain recombines TRBV7-2 with TRBJ2-1, with D possibly being TRBD2 (5 bases). V lost 6 bases, J lost 0 bases, and 12 bases lay in between. The CDR3 contains 15 residues. The germline V gene encodes CDR1 SGHTA and CDR2 FQGNSA. The CDR3 region has the DNA TGTGCCAGCAGGCCATCCGGAGGCTCCTACAATGAGCAGTTCTTC. Protein: CASRPSGGSYNEQFF.

Ten or more counts support this clonotype. The J gene is TRBJ2-3, the V gene TRBV7-2; possibly TRBD2 for D (5 bases). V was trimmed by 3 bases and J by 4 bases, leaving 8 bases between them. The CDR3 is made up of 13 amino acids. Germline loops: CDR1 SGHTA, CDR2 FQGNSA. This CDR3 is CASSFMRADTQYF. DNA for the CDR3: TGTGCCAGCAGCTTCATGAGGGCAGATACGCAGTATTTT.

This clonotype was counted many times. The rearrangement links TRBV12-3 or TRBV12-4 to TRBJ2-3; 7 nucleotides align to TRBD1. The CDR3 runs 13 residues. V gave up 7 bases and J gave up 4 bases; unmatched junction bases: 5. CDR3 nucleotide sequence: TGTGCCAGCAACCCCGACAGGGCAGATACGCAGTATTTT. This translates into CASNPDRADTQYF.

V is TRBV5-1 and J is TRBJ1-1; D possibly corresponds to TRBD1 (6 bases). Per germline, CDR1 SGHRS and CDR2 YFSETQ. V was trimmed by 4 bases and J by 1 base, leaving 11 bases between them. The CDR3 is 14 residues long. In DNA form, the CDR3 reads TGCGCCAGCAGCCGAGGGGGTCCGAACACTGAAGCTTTCTTT. Encoded protein: CASSRGGPNTEAFF.

This clonotype was picked up many times. The chain combines TRBV24-1 with TRBJ2-1; 8 bases agree with TRBD2. V lost 4 bases and J lost 2; bases outside the gene matches: 9. There are 17 residues in the CDR3. CDR1 is KGHDR and CDR2 is SFDVKD in the germline V gene. The CDR3, as DNA: TGTGCCACCAGTGACCCGGCTCTAGCGGGCCCCTACAATGAGCAGTTCTTC. This codes for CATSDPALAGPYNEQFF.

This clonotype was observed a handful of times. V gene TRBV11-2 combines with J gene TRBJ2-1; 10 bases agree with TRBD2. Germline V gives CDR1 SGHAT, CDR2 FQNNGV. Trimming took 1 base from V and 7 from J; bases not matched to a gene: 4. The CDR3 contains 15 residues. CDR3 coding DNA: TGTGCCAGCAGCTTAGGTCCTAGCGGGGGTAATGAGCAGTTCTTC. It yields the protein CASSLGPSGGNEQFF. Complete variable domain (other parts from reference TRBV11-2 and TRBJ2-1): EAGVAQSPRYKIIEKRQSVAFWCNPISGHATLYWYQQILGQGPKLLIQFQNNGVVDDSQLPKDRFSAERLKGVDSTLKIQPAKLEDSAVYLCASSLGPSGGNEQFFGPGTRLTVL.

This clonotype has just a few counts. V usage is TRBV5-1 and J usage is TRBJ2-5, with 7 bases identical to TRBD1. Germline CDR1 SGHRS, CDR2 YFSETQ. Germline trimming cut 1 base from V and 2 bases from J; bases unmatched to any gene: 5. The CDR3 sequence is 15 residues long. The DNA of the CDR3 is TGCGCCAGCAGCTTGCGTACAGGGGCACAAGAGACCCAGTACTTC. Translating gives CASSLRTGAQETQYF.

This clonotype was detected a few times. The gene calls are TRBV11-2 and TRBJ2-1, with 7 bases identical to TRBD1. The CDR3 length is 15 residues. Looked up from germline, CDR1 is SGHAT and CDR2 is FQNNGV. J gave up 7 bases and V 3 bases, and 9 bases lay outside the gene matches. CDR3 region: CASSFVSRGLNEQFF. In nucleotides, the CDR3 is TGTGCCAGCAGCTTTGTGTCCAGGGGGTTGAATGAGCAGTTCTTC.

This clonotype came up many times. The V and J genes are TRBV5-1 and TRBJ2-7, with TRBD1 as a possible D gene (5 bases). Germline CDR1 SGHRS, CDR2 YFSETQ. Trimming pared 4 bases from V and 0 bases from J, leaving 11 bases between. The length of the CDR3 is 14 residues. CDR3 coding DNA: TGCGCCAGCAGCGCTGACAGTACCTCCTACGAGCAGTACTTC. It yields the protein CASSADSTSYEQYF.

The rearrangement joins TRBV3-1 to TRBJ2-4; TRBD1 is a possible D gene (6 bases). The V and J ends lost 0 bases and 6 bases respectively, with 12 bases between them. The CDR3 extends over 15 amino acids. Germline V lookup: CDR1 LGHDT, CDR2 YNNKEL (reference sequence). The CDR3 reads CASSQDRTGRNIQYF. CDR3 nucleotides: TGTGCCAGCAGCCAAGATAGAACAGGGAGAAACATTCAGTACTTC.

In this sample, this clonotype turned up a few times. The V gene is TRBV10-2, the J gene TRBJ2-7; 7 bases are a match to TRBD1. The V gene's germline CDR1 is WSHSY and CDR2 SAAADI. After removal of 0 bases from V and 7 bases from J, the junction contained 9 bases not matched to a gene. This CDR3 is built from 15 residues. CDR3 amino acids: CASSESPDRAREQYF. The CDR3, as DNA: TGCGCCAGCAGTGAGTCGCCAGACAGGGCGAGGGAGCAGTACTTC.

At least ten counts were recorded for this clonotype. The V call is TRBV6-1, the J call TRBJ2-7; 7 nucleotides agree with TRBD1. Trimming at V came to 4 bases and at J to 1 base, leaving 4 bases not matched to a gene. The CDR3 extends over 14 amino acids. CDR1 and CDR2 (germline): MNHNS, SASEGT. Here the CDR3 reads CASSVSGQSYEQYF. DNA for the CDR3: TGTGCCAGCAGTGTGTCGGGACAGTCCTACGAGCAGTACTTC.

In its sample, this clonotype was seen many times. This chain links TRBV10-3 with TRBJ2-7, with a possible D match to TRBD2 (7 bases). V lost 0 bases and J 2 bases, leaving 14 bases between the germline ends. The germline gives CDR1 ENHRY, CDR2 SYGVKD. The CDR3 is made up of 16 amino acids. In nucleotides, the CDR3 is TGTGCCATCAGTGAGTCGAAGGGGGGGGGCACCTACGAGCAGTACTTC. This translates into CAISESKGGGTYEQYF.

At least ten counts were recorded for this clonotype. The chain couples TRBV12-3 or TRBV12-4 to TRBJ1-4; a possible D gene is TRBD1 (5 bases). This CDR3 spans 15 amino acids. V lost 5 bases and J 0 bases, leaving 10 bases between the germline ends. CDR3 sequence: CASSGLGATNEKLFF. The CDR3 DNA reads as TGTGCCAGCAGTGGATTAGGGGCAACTAATGAAAAACTGTTTTTT.

This clonotype was seen at least ten times. V is TRBV3-1 and J is TRBJ2-1; 11 bases agree with TRBD2. The junction had 7 bases not matched to a gene; V was cut back by 1 base and J by 2 bases. CDR1 and CDR2 (germline): LGHDT, YNNKEL (reference sequence). The length of the CDR3 is 18 residues. CDR3 nucleotides: TGTGCCAGCAGCCAAGCAGGGAATAGCGGGGGGGCCTACAATGAGCAGTTCTTC. Translation gives CASSQAGNSGGAYNEQFF.

The chain joins TRBV7-2 to TRBJ2-1; no definite D call. From germline, CDR1 is SGHTA and CDR2 FQGNSA. The length of the CDR3 is 13 residues. V lost 3 bases and J 7 bases, leaving 10 bases between the germline ends. CDR3 sequence: CASSFKRFNEQFF. The DNA of the CDR3 is TGTGCCAGCAGCTTCAAGCGTTTTAATGAGCAGTTCTTC.

This clonotype was picked up many times. CDR3 sequence: CASSFSRTGSPYNEQFF. In DNA form, the CDR3 reads TGCGCCAGCAGCTTTTCACGGACAGGGAGCCCCTACAATGAGCAGTTCTTC. The gene calls are TRBV5-1 and TRBJ2-1; 8 bases line up with TRBD1. The CDR3 runs to 17 residues. J was trimmed by 2 bases and V by 2 bases; bases with no gene match: 9. The germline V gene has CDR1 SGHRS and CDR2 YFSETQ.

This clonotype was picked up many times. This sequence joins TRBV11-2 and TRBJ2-2, with TRBD2 identical over 12 bases. The CDR3 has 16 residues. The germline gives CDR1 SGHAT, CDR2 FQNNGV. V was pared by 2 bases and J by 5 bases, with 3 bases of the junction left unmatched. In DNA, the CDR3 is TGTGCCAGCAGCTTAAAGACTAGCGGGAGAACCGGGGAGCTGTTTTTT. Protein product: CASSLKTSGRTGELFF.

This clonotype was detected many times. The chain employs TRBV10-3 and TRBJ2-5; 7 nucleotides agree with TRBD1. CDR1 is ENHRY, CDR2 SYGVKD, per germline. After removal of 0 bases from V and 1 base from J, the junction contained 2 bases not matched to a gene. The CDR3 has 15 residues. In DNA form, the CDR3 reads TGTGCCATCAGTGAGTCTCGGGACAGCCAAGAGACCCAGTACTTC. It encodes CAISESRDSQETQYF.

This clonotype was seen a handful of times. The V call is TRBV10-3, the J call TRBJ2-1; TRBD2 agrees at 12 bases. The CDR3 is 15 residues long. Unmatched junction bases numbered 7, after V lost 4 bases and J lost 9 bases. Germline CDR1 ENHRY, CDR2 SYGVKD. CDR3 sequence (DNA): TGTGCCATCAGTGCACTAGCGGGGGGCGGCGGTGAGCAGTTCTTC. Translating it yields CAISALAGGGGEQFF.

The chain recombines TRBV6-1 with TRBJ2-5; the D is unclear. Looked up from germline, CDR1 is MNHNS and CDR2 is SASEGT. There are 12 residues in the CDR3. Trimming removed 5 bases from V and 3 bases from J, with 7 bases in between. This CDR3 reads CASSRKEETQYF. DNA of the CDR3: TGTGCCAGCAGTCGAAAGGAAGAGACCCAGTACTTC.

V gene TRBV9 combines with J gene TRBJ2-2; D ambiguous. V was clipped by 3 bases and J by 1 base, with 13 bases between them. CDR1 SGDLS and CDR2 YYNGEE come from the germline V gene. This CDR3 contains 16 residues. The CDR3 is CASSAQGQRNTGELFF. In nucleotides, the CDR3 is TGTGCCAGCAGCGCTCAAGGTCAGAGGAACACCGGGGAGCTGTTTTTT.

Only a few counts were recorded for this clonotype. The chain is built from TRBV20-1 and TRBJ2-2, with 8 bases fitting TRBD2. Losses at the gene ends were 1 base for V and 3 bases for J; bases not matched to a gene: 7. The CDR3 consists of 16 residues. Germline V gene sequence: CDR1 DFQATT, CDR2 SNEGSKA (reference sequence). CDR3 coding DNA: TGCAGTGCTAGAGGCCTGACTAGCGTTGACACCGGGGAGCTGTTTTTT. Amino acids: CSARGLTSVDTGELFF.

This clonotype was seen a few times. The rearrangement links TRBV5-1 to TRBJ2-7, with 7 nucleotides matching TRBD1. The V gene end was trimmed by 1 base and the J gene end by 3 bases; junction bases not matched to a gene: 7. Germline lookup yields CDR1 SGHRS and CDR2 YFSETQ. The CDR3 contains 15 residues. The CDR3 sequence: CASSLTPGQNYEQYF. DNA of the CDR3: TGCGCCAGCAGCTTGACTCCGGGACAGAACTACGAGCAGTACTTC. The full variable domain, in which reference TRBV5-1 and TRBJ2-7 provide the parts outside the CDR3, is KAGVTQTPRYLIKTRGQQVTLSCSPISGHRSVSWYQQTPGQGLQFLFEYFSETQRNKGNFPGRFSGRQFSNSRSEMNVSTLELGDSALYLCASSLTPGQNYEQYFGPGTRLTVT.

This clonotype was detected a few times. The chain recombines TRBV3-1 with TRBJ1-2; possible D gene TRBD1, 5 bases. Between the trimmed V and J ends, which lost 0 bases and 8 bases, there was a span of 10 bases. Looked up from germline, CDR1 is LGHDT and CDR2 is YNNKEL (reference sequence). The CDR3 totals 13 residues. The CDR3 is CASSQESGRGYTF. CDR3 coding DNA: TGTGCCAGCAGCCAAGAATCAGGGCGCGGCTACACCTTC.